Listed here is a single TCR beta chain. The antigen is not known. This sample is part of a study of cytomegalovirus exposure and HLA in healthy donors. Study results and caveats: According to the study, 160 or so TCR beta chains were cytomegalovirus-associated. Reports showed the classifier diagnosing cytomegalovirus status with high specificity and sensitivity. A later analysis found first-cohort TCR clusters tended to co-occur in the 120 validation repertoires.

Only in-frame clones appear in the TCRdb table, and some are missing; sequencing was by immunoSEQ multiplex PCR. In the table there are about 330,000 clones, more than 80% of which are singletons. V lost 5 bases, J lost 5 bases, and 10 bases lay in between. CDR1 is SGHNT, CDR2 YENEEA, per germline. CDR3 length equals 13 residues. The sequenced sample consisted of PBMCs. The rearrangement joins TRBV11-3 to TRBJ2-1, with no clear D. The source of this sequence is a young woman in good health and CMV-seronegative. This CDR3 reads CASSGYNDNEQFF. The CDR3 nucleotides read TGTGCCAGCAGCGGTTACAACGACAATGAGCAGTTCTTC. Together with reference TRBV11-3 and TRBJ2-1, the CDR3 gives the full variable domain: EAGVVQSPRYKIIEKKQPVAFWCNPISGHNTLYWYLQNLGQGPELLIRYENEEAVDDSQLPKDRFSAERLKGVDSTLKIQPAELGDSAVYLCASSGYNDNEQFFGPGTRLTVL.